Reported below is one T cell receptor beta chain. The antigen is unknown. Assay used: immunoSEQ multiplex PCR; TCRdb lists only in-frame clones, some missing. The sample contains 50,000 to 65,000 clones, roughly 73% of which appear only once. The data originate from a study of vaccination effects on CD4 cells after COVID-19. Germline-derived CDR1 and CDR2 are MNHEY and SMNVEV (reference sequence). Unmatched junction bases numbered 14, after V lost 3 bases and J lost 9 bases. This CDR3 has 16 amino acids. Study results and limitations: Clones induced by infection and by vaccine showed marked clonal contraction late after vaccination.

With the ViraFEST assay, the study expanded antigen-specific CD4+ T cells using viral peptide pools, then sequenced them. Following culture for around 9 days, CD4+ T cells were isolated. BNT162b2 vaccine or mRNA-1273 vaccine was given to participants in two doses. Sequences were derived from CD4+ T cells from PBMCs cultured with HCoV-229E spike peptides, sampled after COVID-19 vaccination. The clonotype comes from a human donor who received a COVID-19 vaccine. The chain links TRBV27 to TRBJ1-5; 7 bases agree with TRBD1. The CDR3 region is CASSFLQGGLIGPQHF. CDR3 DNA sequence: TGTGCCAGCAGTTTCCTTCAGGGGGGGTTGATCGGGCCCCAGCATTTT.